This TCR beta chain was observed in a study of blood T cell repertoires in COVID-19. The ends lost 6 bases at V and 1 base at J; junction bases unmatched: 6. The germline gives CDR1 MGHRA, CDR2 YSYEKL. The CDR3 is made up of 15 amino acids. Libraries were prepared by immunoSEQ multiplex PCR; TCRdb keeps only in-frame clonotypes and omits some of them. The sample has more than 110,000 clones; approximately 84% are singletons. This chain connects TRBV4-1 to TRBJ1-2, with TRBD1 identical over 9 bases. The sample taken for sequencing was PBMCs or T cells enriched from blood (not recorded which). This receptor was taken from a woman under 30 who had been exposed to COVID-19. CDR3 nucleotides: TGCGCCAGCAGGGGGGAGGGACAGGGTAACTATGGCTACACCTTC. It specifies CASRGEGQGNYGYTF.